This T cell receptor beta chain emerged from a study of blood T cell repertoires in COVID-19. Background on the study: Samples representing acute and convalescent COVID-19 were sourced from the United States, Italy and Spain. Sources were T cells, B-cell-depleted T cells, or PBMCs; the material itself was cDNA or gDNA.

Germline V gene lookup returns CDR1 LGHDT and CDR2 YNNKEL (reference sequence). The CDR3 extends over 15 amino acids. Trimming cost V 4 bases and J 7 bases; bases outside gene matches: 8. Per the study methods: Nucleated cell number was recorded as an estimate derived from reference gene primer amplification. Using immunoSEQ multiplex PCR, the repertoire was profiled, and TCRdb retains in-frame clones only, with some absent. Clonal size and the V and J genes are those of that table, whereas D and trimming came from the DNA. The repertoire holds tens of thousands of clones, about 87% seen once, with approximately 6.3% in the top ten.

The chain employs TRBV3-1 (or the pseudogene TRBV3-2) and TRBJ2-1; 9 positions agree with TRBD2. The origin of this receptor is a man aged 45-60 years with active COVID-19. Sequenced: peripheral blood. The CDR3 sequence is CASSPTGGGANEQFF. The CDR3 bases are TGTGCCAGCAGCCCGACGGGCGGGGGGGCTAATGAGCAGTTCTTC.